This is a list of T cell receptor beta chains from one sample in a study of T cell responses to AZD1222 COVID-19 vaccine. The repertoire was sequenced with immunoSEQ multiplex PCR; TCRdb's copy has only in-frame clones and lacks some. The sample holds around 80,000 clones; about 83% are singletons and the top ten take 8.7%. The source was peripheral blood, collected on day 0 of AZD1222 vaccination. The receptors stem from an adult in good health. CDR3s include the opening cysteine and the closing phenylalanine or tryptophan. The D gene is left open where the match is weak. Rows give clone size only sometimes, using once, few, many, or a class for an expanded clone.

V gene	D gene	J gene	clone size	CDR3 DNA	CDR3 protein
TRBV5-4	TRBD2	TRBJ2-3	once	TGTGCCAGCAAATACGCGGGGGGCCTCCTCACAGATACGCAGTATTTT	CASKYAGGLLTDTQYF
TRBV27	TRBD2	TRBJ2-7	-	TGTGCCAGCAGTTCGGCTAGCGGTTACGAGCAGTACTTC	CASSSASGYEQYF
TRBV5-6	-	TRBJ1-2	-	TGTGCCAGCACCGGAATGACAGATAACTATGGCTACACCTTC	CASTGMTDNYGYTF
TRBV6-2/TRBV6-3	TRBD2	TRBJ2-1	-	TGTGCCAGCAGTCCCTATAGGACTAGCGGGAGAAGAAGGGCCAATGAGCAGTTCTTC	CASSPYRTSGRRRANEQFF
TRBV6-1	-	TRBJ1-2	-	TGTGCCAGCAGTGAAGCACGTCGGTCTCTCTATGGCTACACCTTC	CASSEARRSLYGYTF
TRBV2	TRBD1	TRBJ1-6	-	TGTGCCAGCAGCGGACAGGGCTCCTATTCACCCCTCCACTTT	CASSGQGSYSPLHF
TRBV3-1/TRBV3-2	TRBD2	TRBJ2-1	-	TGTGCCAGCAGCCAAGATTTAGGAATAGCGGGGGGGCCCCGCAATGAGCAGTTCTTC	CASSQDLGIAGGPRNEQFF
TRBV11-2	-	TRBJ1-1	-	TGTGCCAGCAGCTTGGGGGTCGCCGTTGGACAAGCTTTCTTT	CASSLGVAVGQAFF
TRBV28	-	TRBJ1-4	-	TGTGCCAGCAGTTTCTTCAGTCGCGAAAAACTGTTTTTT	CASSFFSREKLFF
TRBV28	TRBD2	TRBJ2-5	once	TGTGCCAGCACCCTCGCGAAAGCGGGGTCTGGGACCCAGTACTTC	CASTLAKAGSGTQYF
TRBV19	-	TRBJ2-6	-	TGTGCCAGTAGTATATTGGACCCCTCTGGGGCCAACGTCCTGACTTTC	CASSILDPSGANVLTF
TRBV15	-	TRBJ1-6	-	TGTGCCACCAGCAGCGGGCAGGGATACTCACCCCTCCACTTT	CATSSGQGYSPLHF
TRBV10-1	-	TRBJ1-2	-	TGCGCCAGCAGTGAGAACAAGTACTATGGCTACACCTTC	CASSENKYYGYTF
TRBV9	-	TRBJ1-5	-	TGTGCCAGCAGCGTAGATACAGATCAGCCCCAGCATTTT	CASSVDTDQPQHF
TRBV5-6	-	TRBJ1-2	-	TGTGCCAGCAGGATGCAGGGGTACTATGGCTACACCTTC	CASRMQGYYGYTF
TRBV10-3	TRBD2	TRBJ2-3	-	TGTGCCATCAGTGAGGCCCCACTAGCGCGTTTGGGGGATACGCAGTATTTT	CAISEAPLARLGDTQYF
TRBV6-5	TRBD1	TRBJ2-7	-	TGTGCCAGCAGGTCTTGGGACAGTTCAAAAGACGAGCAGTACTTC	CASRSWDSSKDEQYF
TRBV6-2/TRBV6-3	-	TRBJ1-1	-	TGTGCCAGCAGTTACACCTATATGGACCCTGAAGCTTTCTTT	CASSYTYMDPEAFF
TRBV19	TRBD2	TRBJ2-2	-	TGTGCCAGTAGTATAGAGGTCCTAGCGGCGAACACCGGGGAGCTGTTTTTT	CASSIEVLAANTGELFF
TRBV19	-	TRBJ1-1	-	TGTGCCAGTAGTTATATAAGGGTCGGCCTCCTTGAAGCTTTCTTT	CASSYIRVGLLEAFF
TRBV2	TRBD1	TRBJ2-7	once	TGTGCCAGCAACCTCCCTCCCGGGACAGGGTCCTACGAGCAGTACTTC	CASNLPPGTGSYEQYF
TRBV6-2/TRBV6-3	-	TRBJ1-5	-	TGTGCCAGCAGGCCTCAGGGGAATCAGCCCCAGCATTTT	CASRPQGNQPQHF
TRBV4-2	-	TRBJ2-3	-	TGTGCCAGCAGCCCGGCTGGACAGTCTAGCACAGATACGCAGTATTTT	CASSPAGQSSTDTQYF
TRBV28	-	TRBJ1-5	-	TGTGCCAGCACGTACAGGCCAGCGGGGCCCCAGCATTTT	CASTYRPAGPQHF
TRBV7-2	TRBD1	TRBJ1-1	-	TGTGCCAGCAGAGGTGGTCGAAACAGGGGAGGGAACACTGAAGCTTTCTTT	CASRGGRNRGGNTEAFF
TRBV12-3/TRBV12-4	TRBD1	TRBJ1-2	-	TGTGCCAGCAGCAGAACAGGGGGCTATGGCTACACCTTC	CASSRTGGYGYTF
TRBV5-1	TRBD2	TRBJ2-2	-	TGCGCCAGCAGCTTCACTAGCGGGAGGAACACCGGGGAGCTGTTTTTT	CASSFTSGRNTGELFF
TRBV10-2	-	TRBJ2-2	-	TGCGCCAGCACACAGAACACCGGGGAGCTGTTTTTT	CASTQNTGELFF
TRBV28	-	TRBJ1-2	-	TGTGCCAGCAGTACACACCCGGGACGGAAAAACTATGGCTACACCTTC	CASSTHPGRKNYGYTF
TRBV14	-	TRBJ1-2	-	TGTGCCAGCAGCCAGATACACGATTTACAAAACTATGGCTACACCTTC	CASSQIHDLQNYGYTF
TRBV7-9	-	TRBJ2-7	-	TGTGCCAGCAGCGGCAAAACTAATTTTGACGAGCAGTACTTC	CASSGKTNFDEQYF
TRBV3-1/TRBV3-2	-	TRBJ1-1	-	TGTGCCAGCAGTCTAACAGGGCTGGACACTGAAGCTTTCTTT	CASSLTGLDTEAFF
TRBV18	-	TRBJ1-5	-	TGTGCCAGCTCACTTGGCCGGACGGGGAATCAGCCCCAGCATTTT	CASSLGRTGNQPQHF
TRBV25-1	-	TRBJ2-1	-	TGTGCCAGCAGTGAGGGGGGCCCCTATGAGCAGTTCTTC	CASSEGGPYEQFF
TRBV6-6	-	TRBJ1-1	-	TGTGCCAGCAGTTACGGGCCAGGCAGGACTGAAGCTTTCTTT	CASSYGPGRTEAFF
TRBV7-8	-	TRBJ2-7	-	TGTGCCAGCAGCTTAATCGCTATCGGTAACGAGCAGTACTTC	CASSLIAIGNEQYF
TRBV28	-	TRBJ2-1	-	TGTGCCAGCAGTTTAAGGCCTCTGGCCAGTGAGCAGTTCTTC	CASSLRPLASEQFF
TRBV12-3/TRBV12-4	-	TRBJ1-1	-	TGTGCCAGCAGTTTGGGGTCCGGTGAAGCTTTCTTT	CASSLGSGEAFF
TRBV2	-	TRBJ1-6	-	TGTGCCAGCAGTGAAGGCTCCCCAGGAGGGTGGGAGAATTCACCCCTCCACTTT	CASSEGSPGGWENSPLHF
TRBV11-2	-	TRBJ1-1	-	TGTGCCACCCGGACATACCGCGGGGACACTGAAGCTTTCTTT	CATRTYRGDTEAFF
TRBV13	-	TRBJ1-5	-	TGTGCCAGCAGCCACGGGGGCTCCAATCAGCCCCAGCATTTT	CASSHGGSNQPQHF
TRBV6-5	-	TRBJ1-3	-	TGTGCCAGCGTGACGAAAGGAGGAAACACCATATATTTT	CASVTKGGNTIYF
TRBV7-8	-	TRBJ1-1	-	TGTGCCAGCAGCCCAGAGGCAGGGTGGCAGAACACTGAAGCTTTCTTT	CASSPEAGWQNTEAFF
TRBV18	-	TRBJ2-7	-	TGTGCCAGCTCACCACGGCGTGGGGGTTCCTACGAGCAGTACTTC	CASSPRRGGSYEQYF
TRBV7-9	-	TRBJ1-3	-	TGTGCCAGCAGCTTAGGCGGCCGTGGGTTCCTGGGAGGAAACACCATATATTTT	CASSLGGRGFLGGNTIYF